Shown below are 4 T cell receptor beta chains from a single sample sequenced in a study of CD8+ T cells in alopecia areata. Once RNA had been extracted, it was reverse transcribed into cDNA to act as the sequencing template. TCRdb keeps only in-frame clones here, not all; method: immunoSEQ multiplex PCR. This sample has hundreds of thousands of clones; 67% occur once, and the top ten carry approximately 1.2%. The material sequenced was CD4+ T cells sorted from blood, taken at week 0. These receptors originate from a human donor with alopecia areata.

The chain has TRBV29-1 and TRBJ2-6; D may be TRBD2 (5 bases). Germline loops: CDR1 SQVTM, CDR2 ANQGSEA. There are 14 residues in the CDR3. V was shortened by 5 bases and J by 2 bases, with 10 bases between the two germline ends. In DNA form, the CDR3 reads TGCAGCGTTCTAGAGGGCACTGGGGCCAACGTCCTGACTTTC. Amino acid sequence: CSVLEGTGANVLTF.

This clone was picked up one time. J is TRBJ2-1 and V is TRBV29-1; the D gene is possibly TRBD2 (5 bases). This CDR3 has 13 residues. Germline assignment: CDR1 SQVTM and CDR2 ANQGSEA. The V end lost 4 bases, the J end lost 5 bases, and 12 bases lay between the germline ends. CDR3 loop: CSVVPSGNNEQFF. CDR3 in DNA: TGCAGCGTTGTACCCTCGGGGAACAATGAGCAGTTCTTC.

About this clone: Within the sample, other DNA sequences also encode this same CDR3. The chain recombines TRBV30 with TRBJ1-2, with D unclear. There are 12 residues in the CDR3. V gave up 0 bases and J gave up 5 bases, with 7 bases separating them. Germline loops: CDR1 GTSNPN, CDR2 SVGIG (reference sequence). Here the CDR3 reads CAWSVGGYGYTF. In DNA, the CDR3 is TGTGCCTGGAGTGTGGGCGGATATGGCTACACCTTC. Complete variable domain (other parts from reference TRBV30 and TRBJ1-2): SQTIHQWPATLVQPVGSPLSLECTVEGTSNPNLYWYRQAAGRGLQLLFYSVGIGQISSEVPQNLSASRPQDRQFILSSKKLLLSDSGFYLCAWSVGGYGYTFGSGTRLTVV.

This clone came up a few times. The chain recombines TRBV14 with TRBJ1-3, with D unresolved. Germline V gives CDR1 SGHDN, CDR2 FVKESK. CDR3 length: 13 amino acids. Between the trimmed V and J ends, which lost 1 base and 8 bases, there was a span of 9 bases. The CDR3 nucleotides read TGTGCCAGCAGCCAAGGTCCCGGTTACACCATATATTTT. It translates to CASSQGPGYTIYF.